This T cell receptor beta chain was retrieved from a study of CD8+CD57+ T cells in acquired aplastic anemia (dated by TCRdb to 2017 to 2018). Context from the whole study: DNA extracted from sorted CD4+ and CD8+ cells had a mean of about 3.3 ug, with a range of roughly 0.2 to 30 ug. CD8+CD57+ expansion was defined as a frequency above the mean frequency observed in healthy subjects. Study-level results and caveats: Twenty-nine CD8+ CDR3 sequences were found in both patients and controls but appeared to be highly expressed in patients and within the immunodominant clones of the patients. CD8+ Simpson's diversity did not differ significantly between patients and healthy controls (P=0.060).

Including the terminal cysteine and phenylalanine, the CDR3 comprises 12 residues. Only the CDR3 part of the read is kept: 36 bases, read in frame from the first base. Trimming accounts for 7 bases at V and 5 bases at J, while the number of junction bases matched to no gene is 2. Looking up the germline V gene (reference sequence) yields CDR1 SEHNR and CDR2 FQNEAQ. Patients chosen for sequencing had shown expansion of CD8+CD57+ cells by flow cytometry. All patients had severe acquired aplastic anemia diagnosed by International Study of Aplastic Anemia and Agranulocytosis and Camitta criteria. No therapy had been received by the patients at the time of blood sampling. The study deep-sequenced TCR repertoires of sorted CD4+ and CD8+ blood T cells from severe aplastic anemia patients and healthy subjects. Patients were enrolled in the USA under clinicaltrials.gov protocols 00001620, 01623167, 00001397, 00071045, 00081523 and 00961064. Ficoll-Paque density gradient centrifugation was used to isolate peripheral blood mononuclear cells. CD4+ and CD8+ T cells were sorted by FACS or magnetic beads before DNA extraction.

TCR beta VDJ combination and CDR3 sequence profiling used genomic DNA as the template. An Illumina HiSeq 2000 was used for TCR repertoire sequencing. The study's own analysis went as follows. TRBV/TRBJ rearrangement plots, CDR3 size and DJ length profiles, and Simpson's diversity index were used to evaluate the repertoires. The most abundant DNA sequence in the deep sequencing data was taken as the immunodominant clone. CDR3 amino acid sequences were screened for sharing across subjects and compared with published repertoires and the VDJdb database. Using fastp trimming at Q25 and MiXCR clonotype assembly, TCRdb reanalyzed the public sequencing data and kept in-frame beta chains. Merged by CDR3 protein, the rows form single entries marked with the most common genes and DNA. TCRdb, not the authors, supplied the V and J calls. This sample holds 150,000 or so distinct CDR3 sequences; 40% to 50% were observed only once. The top ten hold 1.1% of the sample.

With regard to this clonotype: Its antigen has not been determined. No much larger clonotype is one base removed from it; base qualities were not supplied.

Sequencing used sorted CD4+, CD8+, or CD8+CD57+ T cells (not recorded which) from PBMCs. The sequence is built from TRBV7-9 and TRBJ1-1, with 9 middle bases fitting TRBD1. The receptor was isolated from a human donor with aplastic anemia. The DNA sequence reads TGTGCCAGCAACAGGGGGCGGACTGAAGCTTTCTTT. This codes for CASNRGRTEAFF.